The rows below give T cell receptor beta chains drawn from one sample of a study of cytomegalovirus exposure and HLA in healthy donors. TCRdb keeps only in-frame clones here, not all; method: immunoSEQ multiplex PCR. The table records more than 90,000 clones, approximately 74% of them present only once. The sequenced sample was PBMCs. The receptors shown here come from a woman between 50 and 59 years old in good health and CMV-seropositive. Each CDR3 is given with its conserved first and last residue. A D gene is named only where the DNA matches it firmly. Part of the rows lack a size; the others show once, few, many or a class for expanded clones.

size | D | J | V | DNA | CDR3
. | . | TRBJ2-2 | TRBV5-8 | TGTGCCAGCAGCTTTGGCAGGGATGTCGGCACCGGGGAGCTGTTTTTT | CASSFGRDVGTGELFF
. | TRBD1 | TRBJ1-5 | TRBV30 | TGTGCCTGGAGTGTAGGGGCAGGGGGCCGCAATCAGCCCCAGCATTTT | CAWSVGAGGRNQPQHF
. | . | TRBJ1-3 | TRBV5-4 | TGTGCCAGCAGCCGGAACAGTCCCCCAACATCTGGAAACACCATATATTTT | CASSRNSPPTSGNTIYF
. | TRBD1 | TRBJ1-1 | TRBV5-6 | TGTGCCAGCAGCTTGACGGGGAAGACAGGGGCCAACACTGAAGCTTTCTTT | CASSLTGKTGANTEAFF
. | TRBD1 | TRBJ2-5 | TRBV5-1 | TGCGCCAGCAGCCGGGGACAGGGTGGGGGGTACCAAGAGACCCAGTACTTC | CASSRGQGGGYQETQYF
. | . | TRBJ1-4 | TRBV4-2 | TGTGCCAGCAGCCAAGGAGAAACTAATGAAAAACTGTTTTTT | CASSQGETNEKLFF
. | TRBD2 | TRBJ2-7 | TRBV28 | TGTGCCAGCACCCTACCCGTGGGTAGCGGGACCTACGAGCAGTACTTC | CASTLPVGSGTYEQYF
. | . | TRBJ2-5 | TRBV5-5 | TGTGCCAGCAGCTTGGAGACAGGGAGGGAGACCCAGTACTTC | CASSLETGRETQYF
once | . | TRBJ2-2 | TRBV5-1 | TGCGCCAGCAGCTTCAGGGGGACTAACACCGGGGAGCTGTTTTTT | CASSFRGTNTGELFF
. | . | TRBJ1-3 | TRBV7-9 | TGTGCCAGCAGCTTAGCCCCCCCCGCGTCCTCTGGAAACACCATATATTTT | CASSLAPPASSGNTIYF
. | TRBD2 | TRBJ2-5 | TRBV11-2 | TGTGCCAGCAGCTTAGGACTAGCGCAAGAGACCCAGTACTTC | CASSLGLAQETQYF
. | TRBD1 | TRBJ2-1 | TRBV5-4 | TGTGCCAGCAGCATCCGACAGGGCGTGGTATCCAATGAGCAGTTCTTC | CASSIRQGVVSNEQFF
. | TRBD1 | TRBJ1-2 | TRBV27 | TGTGCCAGCAGCGCACAGGGGCCGAACTATGGCTACACCTTC | CASSAQGPNYGYTF
. | . | TRBJ2-7 | TRBV29-1 | TGCAGCGTTGTTGGGGGCTTCGAGCAGTACTTC | CSVVGGFEQYF
. | TRBD1 | TRBJ1-4 | TRBV30 | TGTGCCTGGAGTGTAGGGACAGCTGAAAAACTGTTTTTT | CAWSVGTAEKLFF
few | . | TRBJ2-7 | TRBV30 | TGTGCCTTAAGTGGAGCGGGTCCCCTCCCCTACGAGCAGTACTTC | CALSGAGPLPYEQYF
. | TRBD1 | TRBJ2-4 | TRBV30 | TGTGCCTGGTCCACAGGGGGTGGAAACATTCAGTACTTC | CAWSTGGGNIQYF
. | TRBD1 | TRBJ2-3 | TRBV10-1 | TGCGCCAGCAGCAAGGACAGGGGGACAGGAGATACGCAGTATTTT | CASSKDRGTGDTQYF
. | . | TRBJ1-5 | TRBV23-1 | TGCGCCAGCAGTCCCCTCCAGGGGCACAATCAGCCCCAGCATTTT | CASSPLQGHNQPQHF
. | . | TRBJ2-1 | TRBV7-3 | TGTGCCAGCAGCACACAATACGGGAACAATGAGCAGTTCTTC | CASSTQYGNNEQFF
. | TRBD2 | TRBJ2-7 | TRBV19 | TGTGCCAGTAGTGGACTAGCTTTTGAGCAGTACTTC | CASSGLAFEQYF
once | . | TRBJ2-7 | TRBV2 | TGTGCCAGCAGTGAAGCGCCGACGCGGGGAGTAAGTGAGGAGCAGTACTTC | CASSEAPTRGVSEEQYF
. | TRBD2 | TRBJ2-1 | TRBV4-2 | TGTGCCAGCAGCCAGGGGACTAGCGGGGGGACTTACAATGAGCAGTTCTTC | CASSQGTSGGTYNEQFF
. | . | TRBJ1-1 | TRBV9 | TGTGCCAGCAGCCCCCTTCCCAGTGAAGCTTTCTTT | CASSPLPSEAFF
once | . | TRBJ2-6 | TRBV19 | TGTGCCAGTACCAATCCCCCAGGGTTAAGCTCTGGGGCCAACGTCCTGACTTTC | CASTNPPGLSSGANVLTF
. | TRBD1 | TRBJ1-1 | TRBV2 | TGTGCCACAAAGGTCAGGACAGGTCCTATGAACACTGAAGCTTTCTTT | CATKVRTGPMNTEAFF
. | . | TRBJ1-3 | TRBV30 | TGTGCCTGGAGTGGCCAGATCTCTGGAAACACCATATATTTT | CAWSGQISGNTIYF
. | . | TRBJ2-5 | TRBV14 | TGTGCCAGCAGCCAAGGGCCAGAGACCCAGTACTTC | CASSQGPETQYF
. | . | TRBJ1-2 | TRBV14 | TGTGCCAGCAGCCAAGCGGGGGGCAGAGGCTATGGCTACACCTTC | CASSQAGGRGYGYTF
. | . | TRBJ2-5 | TRBV7-2 | TGTGCCAGCAGCCCCTCGACTCACCAAGAGACCCAGTACTTC | CASSPSTHQETQYF
. | TRBD1 | TRBJ2-2 | TRBV5-1 | TGCGCCAGCACTCCGGGACAGACGAACACCGGGGAGCTGTTTTTT | CASTPGQTNTGELFF
few | TRBD1 | TRBJ2-7 | TRBV10-1 | TGCGCCAGCAGTGAATTCAGGGGGCCCTCCTACGAGCAGTACTTC | CASSEFRGPSYEQYF
. | . | TRBJ2-3 | TRBV5-1 | TGCGCCAGCAGCTTGGTAGAGTCCTTGGCAGATACGCAGTATTTT | CASSLVESLADTQYF
. | . | TRBJ2-3 | TRBV5-1 | TGCGCCAGCAGCTCCCTACCGGGATCAGATACGCAGTATTTT | CASSSLPGSDTQYF
. | TRBD1 | TRBJ1-1 | TRBV19 | TGTGCCAGTAGTGCCAGGACAGGGAGGGATGAAGCTTTCTTT | CASSARTGRDEAFF
. | TRBD2 | TRBJ2-1 | TRBV7-2 | TGTGCCAGCAGCTTATTGGGCGGGGGCAATGAGCAGTTCTTC | CASSLLGGGNEQFF
. | . | TRBJ2-3 | TRBV7-6 | TGTGCCAGCAGCTTCGCCCGCAGTAGCGCGTCTAGCACAGATACGCAGTATTTT | CASSFARSSASSTDTQYF
. | TRBD1 | TRBJ1-1 | TRBV27 | TGTGCCAGCAGACGGGACAGGGAGGCTGCTGAAGCTTTCTTT | CASRRDREAAEAFF
. | . | TRBJ1-4 | TRBV10-3 | TGTGCCATCAGTTGGCCAGGAGGTGAAAAACTGTTTTTT | CAISWPGGEKLFF
. | . | TRBJ1-2 | TRBV5-5 | TGTGCCAGCAGTTCTTTGACACCCACATACGCCTATGGCTACACCTTC | CASSSLTPTYAYGYTF
. | TRBD1 | TRBJ2-1 | TRBV4-3 | TGCGCCAGCAGCCAAGCTCCGACAGGGGGAAGGTACAAGTTCTTC | CASSQAPTGGRYKFF
few | . | TRBJ1-3 | TRBV7-2 | TGTGCCAGCAGCGAAACAGGGAGAGTCGCTGGAAACACCATATATTTT | CASSETGRVAGNTIYF
. | . | TRBJ2-7 | TRBV29-1 | TGCAGCGTCCAGGGGGGACTCTACGAGCAGTACTTC | CSVQGGLYEQYF
. | TRBD1 | TRBJ1-1 | TRBV14 | TGTGCCAGCAGCCCGACAGGGGGCGCGGTGGACACTGAAGCTTTCTTT | CASSPTGGAVDTEAFF
. | TRBD1 | TRBJ2-7 | TRBV7-9 | TGTGCCAGCAGCTTAGCCGGGACAGGGGGCCTCTCTCCCTACGAGCAGTACTTC | CASSLAGTGGLSPYEQYF